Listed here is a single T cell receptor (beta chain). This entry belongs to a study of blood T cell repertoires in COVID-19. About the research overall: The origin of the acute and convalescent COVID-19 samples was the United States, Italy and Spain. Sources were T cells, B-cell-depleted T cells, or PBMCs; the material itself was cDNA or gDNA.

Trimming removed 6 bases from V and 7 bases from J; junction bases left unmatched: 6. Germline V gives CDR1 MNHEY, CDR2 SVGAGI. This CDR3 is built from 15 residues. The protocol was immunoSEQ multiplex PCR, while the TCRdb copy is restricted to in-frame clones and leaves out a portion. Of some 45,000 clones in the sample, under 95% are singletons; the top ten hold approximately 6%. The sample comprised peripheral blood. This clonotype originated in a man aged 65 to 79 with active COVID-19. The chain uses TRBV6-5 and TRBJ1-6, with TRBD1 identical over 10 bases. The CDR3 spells CASSYGTGVNSPLHF. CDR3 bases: TGTGCCAGCAGCTACGGGACAGGGGTGAATTCACCCCTCCACTTT.